The 27 T cell receptor beta chains given below trace back to one sample, sequenced in a study of T cells in tuberculosis. Sequencing used immunoSEQ multiplex PCR; TCRdb keeps in-frame clones, though not all of them. The sample carries 35,000 to 45,000 clones, roughly 95% recorded once. Specified time point: new active TB diagnosis, blood taken before or within 7 days of starting treatment. This material consisted of PBMCs, taken at tuberculosis diagnosis. The receptors here all came from an adult with tuberculosis.

The CDR3 DNA reads as TGTGCCAGCAGCTCGACCGAGGGACAGCTTAATGAAAAACTGTTTTTT. Translation: CASSSTEGQLNEKLFF. The chain recombines TRBV11-3 with TRBJ1-4, with 7 bases matching TRBD1. This CDR3 is 16 amino acids long. Germline CDR1 SGHNT, CDR2 YENEEA. J gave up 4 bases and V 4 bases, and 9 bases lay outside the gene matches. Filled out from reference TRBV11-3 and TRBJ1-4, the complete variable domain reads EAGVVQSPRYKIIEKKQPVAFWCNPISGHNTLYWYLQNLGQGPELLIRYENEEAVDDSQLPKDRFSAERLKGVDSTLKIQPAELGDSAVYLCASSSTEGQLNEKLFFGSGTQLSVL.

The V gene is TRBV7-2, the J gene TRBJ1-2, with no clear D. Germline CDR1 is SGHTA and CDR2 is FQGNSA. This CDR3 region has 12 residues. Trimming left V 3 bases short and J 5 bases short, with 7 bases between. CDR3 sequence: CASSFRGYGYTF. The CDR3 region has the DNA TGTGCCAGCAGCTTTCGGGGATATGGCTACACCTTC.

The J gene is TRBJ1-1, the V gene TRBV5-6, with 7 bases lining up with TRBD1. The CDR3 sequence is 16 residues long. Trimming cost V 4 bases and J 5 bases; bases outside gene matches: 14. Germline CDR1 is SGHDT and CDR2 is YYEEEE. CDR3 DNA: TGTGCCAGCAGCAGATCTGACAGGGCGGTATGGACTGAAGCTTTCTTT. As protein: CASSRSDRAVWTEAFF.

This chain uses TRBV4-1 with TRBJ1-5; D gene ambiguous. Trimming stripped 0 bases from V and 2 bases from J, with 11 bases between. Germline CDR1 reads MGHRA; CDR2 reads YSYEKL. The CDR3 covers 16 residues. The CDR3 here is CASSQDSGLGNQPQHF. In DNA, the CDR3 is TGCGCCAGCAGCCAAGATAGCGGTTTAGGCAATCAGCCCCAGCATTTT.

The chain couples TRBV4-1 to TRBJ1-5; D unresolved. The CDR3 sequence is 15 residues long. Germline V gene sequence: CDR1 MGHRA, CDR2 YSYEKL. V shed 0 bases and J shed 2 bases, with 8 bases lying between them. CDR3 sequence (DNA): TGCGCCAGCAGCCAAGAACAGTGGGGCAATCAGCCCCAGCATTTT. The encoded protein is CASSQEQWGNQPQHF.

The chain joins TRBV27 to TRBJ1-6, with 7 bases fitting TRBD1. V shed 6 bases, J shed 0 bases, and the junction held 8 bases outside the gene matches. Looked up from germline, CDR1 is MNHEY and CDR2 is SMNVEV (reference sequence). The CDR3 totals 17 residues. CDR3 region: CASSLDRLSSYNSPLHF. The CDR3 DNA is TGTGCCAGCAGCCTGGACAGGTTGAGCTCCTATAATTCACCCCTCCACTTT.

This chain connects TRBV5-6 to TRBJ2-6; 8 bases align to TRBD1. Germline CDR1 is SGHDT and CDR2 is YYEEEE. This CDR3 is built from 18 residues. Trimming at V came to 4 bases and at J to 0 bases, leaving 9 bases not matched to a gene. CDR3 bases: TGTGCCAGCAGCCCCGCCGGACAGGGACTCTCTGGGGCCAACGTCCTGACTTTC. Protein: CASSPAGQGLSGANVLTF.

V usage is TRBV9 and J usage is TRBJ1-1; the D is unclear. Trimming removed 2 bases from V and 0 bases from J, with 5 bases in between. CDR1 is SGDLS and CDR2 is YYNGEE in the germline V gene. This CDR3 is 13 amino acids long. The CDR3 nucleotides are TGTGCCAGCAGCGTCTCGGTGAACACTGAAGCTTTCTTT. This gives the protein CASSVSVNTEAFF.

The gene calls are TRBV5-1 and TRBJ1-4, with TRBD1 matching over 10 bases. Germline trimming cut 0 bases from V and 2 bases from J; bases unmatched to any gene: 7. CDR1 and CDR2 from the germline V gene are SGHRS and YFSETQ. There are 18 residues in the CDR3. CDR3 amino acids: CASSLAGQGGFTNEKLFF. The DNA for the CDR3 is TGCGCCAGCAGCTTGGCCGGACAGGGGGGATTCACTAATGAAAAACTGTTTTTT.

This clone showed up just a few times. The V call is TRBV2, the J call TRBJ2-6, with TRBD1 matching over 9 bases. Germline V CDR1 and CDR2: SNHLY, FYNNEI. This CDR3 spans 17 amino acids. V lost 8 bases and J lost 0; bases outside the gene matches: 8. The CDR3 is CASLRGQGLSGANVLTF. The CDR3 region has the DNA TGTGCCAGCCTCCGGGGACAGGGCCTCTCTGGGGCCAACGTCCTGACTTTC.

This clone was counted a single time. The chain links TRBV7-2 to TRBJ2-1, with 12 bases lining up with TRBD2. The CDR3 covers 15 residues. The germline gives CDR1 SGHTA, CDR2 FQGNSA. The ends lost 5 bases at V and 12 bases at J; junction bases unmatched: 11. CDR3 sequence reads: CASSKRVTSGGRQFF. The CDR3 DNA is TGTGCCAGCAGCAAAAGGGTGACTAGCGGGGGTCGGCAGTTCTTC.

V and J are TRBV18 and TRBJ1-5; TRBD1 aligns across 7 bases. With 2 bases clipped from V and 0 bases from J, the junction kept 4 bases outside the gene matches. The V gene's germline CDR1 is KGHSH and CDR2 LQKENI. The CDR3 is 16 amino acids. In nucleotides, the CDR3 is TGTGCCAGCTCACCAAGGGACAGAGATAGCAATCAGCCCCAGCATTTT. As protein: CASSPRDRDSNQPQHF. Full variable domain (rest looked up from reference TRBV18 and TRBJ1-5): NAGVMQNPRHLVRRRGQEARLRCSPMKGHSHVYWYRQLPEEGLKFMVYLQKENIIDESGMPKERFSAEFPKEGPSILRIQQVVRGDSAAYFCASSPRDRDSNQPQHFGDGTRLSIL.

This clone was picked up a small number of times. The chain links TRBV7-2 to TRBJ1-3, with D maybe TRBD1 (6 bases). CDR3 size: 15 residues. Germline-derived CDR1 and CDR2 are SGHTA and FQGNSA. V gave up 3 bases and J gave up 4 bases, with 13 bases separating them. The CDR3, as DNA: TGTGCCAGCAGCTTTCAGGGGACGAGGGGAAACACCATATATTTT. Protein sequence: CASSFQGTRGNTIYF.

The chain combines TRBV25-1 with TRBJ2-2; D perhaps matches TRBD1 (5 bases). Germline lookup yields CDR1 MGHDK and CDR2 SYGVNS. V was clipped by 1 base and J by 3 bases, with 12 bases between them. CDR3 size: 16 residues. CDR3 in amino acids: CASSESVGRDTGELFF. The CDR3 nucleotides read TGTGCCAGCAGTGAATCAGTCGGCAGGGACACCGGGGAGCTGTTTTTT.

This sequence joins TRBV12-5 and TRBJ1-3; TRBD1 aligns across 8 bases. Germline-derived CDR1 and CDR2 are LGHNT and FRNRAP. Trimming at V came to 2 bases and at J to 0 bases, leaving 9 bases not matched to a gene. The CDR3 sequence is 18 residues long. The CDR3 here is CASGLLTGQESSGNTIYF. The DNA for the CDR3 is TGTGCTAGTGGTTTGTTGACGGGACAGGAGTCCTCTGGAAACACCATATATTTT.

The chain carries TRBV7-8 and TRBJ1-6, with 7 positions matching TRBD1. The J segment lost 5 bases and the V segment lost 5 bases, leaving 6 bases of the junction unmatched. The CDR3 has 15 amino acids. CDR1 and CDR2 from the germline V gene are SGHVS and FQNEAQ. This chain's CDR3 is CASSTRTGDNSPLHF. DNA for the CDR3: TGTGCCAGCAGCACTAGGACAGGCGATAATTCACCCCTCCACTTT. The full variable domain, rest sourced from reference TRBV7-8 and TRBJ1-6, is GAGVSQSPRYKVAKRGQDVALRCDPISGHVSLFWYQQALGQGPEFLTYFQNEAQLDKSGLPSDRFFAERPEGSVSTLKIQRTQQEDSAVYLCASSTRTGDNSPLHFGNGTRLTVT.

This chain links TRBV10-3 with TRBJ1-5, with D possibly matching TRBD1 (6 bases). Deletions cut 10 bases from V and 5 bases from J, with 9 bases between. This CDR3 is built from 11 residues. The germline V gene has CDR1 ENHRY and CDR2 SYGVKD. The CDR3 loop is CATGDDQPQHF. In DNA, the CDR3 is TGTGCCACAGGGGACGATCAGCCCCAGCATTTT.

The V and J genes are TRBV5-6 and TRBJ1-3, with 10 bases matching TRBD1. Germline CDR1 and CDR2: SGHDT and YYEEEE. This CDR3 region has 17 residues. V gave up 1 base and J gave up 6 bases; unmatched junction bases: 10. The CDR3 here is CASSLMTGTGDPNTIYF. Written as DNA, the CDR3 is TGTGCCAGCAGCTTGATGACCGGGACAGGGGACCCAAACACCATATATTTT.

The chain recombines TRBV15 with TRBJ2-3; D uncertain. CDR1 and CDR2 from the germline V gene are LNHNV and YYDKDF (reference sequence). V was shortened by 2 bases and J by 1 base, with 7 bases between the two germline ends. This CDR3 has 14 residues. CDR3 DNA: TGTGCCACCAGCAGACCCGGTGGCACAGATACGCAGTATTTT. Its translation: CATSRPGGTDTQYF. Using reference TRBV15 and TRBJ2-3 for the parts outside the CDR3, the full variable domain is DAMVIQNPRYQVTQFGKPVTLSCSQTLNHNVMYWYQQKSSQAPKLLFHYYDKDFNNEADTPDNFQSRRPNTSFCFLDIRSPGLGDTAMYLCATSRPGGTDTQYFGPGTRLTVL.

This clone was found once. The chain combines TRBV2 with TRBJ1-2; D is ambiguous. Trimming left V 4 bases short and J 4 bases short, with 16 bases between. This CDR3 is 15 amino acids long. CDR1 is SNHLY, CDR2 FYNNEI, per germline. The CDR3 DNA reads TGTGCCAGCAGTGTCACGCTCGTACAGCTCTATGGCTACACCTTC. Translation: CASSVTLVQLYGYTF.

This clone was recorded only once. V usage is TRBV18 and J usage is TRBJ2-2; TRBD1 agrees at 10 bases. The junction had 6 bases not matched to a gene; V was cut back by 8 bases and J by 0 bases. Germline values: CDR1 KGHSH, CDR2 LQKENI. CDR3 length: 16 amino acids. This CDR3 is CASTTGGAANTGELFF. CDR3 nucleotide sequence: TGTGCCAGCACGACAGGGGGCGCCGCGAACACCGGGGAGCTGTTTTTT.

V and J are TRBV19 and TRBJ1-1; D might be TRBD1 (6 bases). This CDR3 spans 13 amino acids. Germline V gene sequence: CDR1 LNHDA, CDR2 SQIVND (reference sequence). Deletions cut 6 bases from V and 8 bases from J, with 16 bases between. The CDR3 loop is CASSDAPGQEAFF. The CDR3 DNA is TGTGCCAGTAGCGATGCCCCGGGACAAGAAGCTTTCTTT.

This clone came up once. The chain combines TRBV2 with TRBJ1-5; D gene unclear. Germline CDR1 SNHLY, CDR2 FYNNEI. The CDR3 sequence is 16 residues long. The germline V and J ends were trimmed by 8 bases and 3 bases, with 20 bases remaining between them. The CDR3 DNA reads as TGTGCCAGCTTCGCGGGCACGGGGATTGCCAATCAGCCCCAGCATTTT. Residues: CASFAGTGIANQPQHF.

The genes are TRBV29-1 and TRBJ2-7, with D possibly being TRBD1 (5 bases). Trimming took 4 bases from V and 0 from J, leaving 10 bases between them. The CDR3 sequence is 13 residues long. The germline V gene has CDR1 SQVTM and CDR2 ANQGSEA. CDR3 DNA: TGCAGCGTTGGCCAGGGCAACTCCTACGAGCAGTACTTC. It codes for CSVGQGNSYEQYF.

V and J are TRBV18 and TRBJ1-1; D not certain. The CDR3 is 14 amino acids. V was shortened by 4 bases and J by 1 base, with 10 bases between the two germline ends. Germline CDR1 KGHSH, CDR2 LQKENI. CDR3 DNA sequence: TGTGCCAGCTCACTTCTAGAAGGGAACACTGAAGCTTTCTTT. This gives the protein CASSLLEGNTEAFF.

V gene TRBV18 combines with J gene TRBJ2-7; weak D call: TRBD1 (5 bases). This CDR3 spans 15 amino acids. V lost 2 bases to trimming and J lost 7 bases, with 18 bases between them. Germline V gene data show CDR1 as KGHSH and CDR2 as LQKENI. The CDR3 is CASSPGPGFLWEQYF. For the CDR3, the DNA is TGTGCCAGCTCACCAGGACCAGGGTTTTTATGGGAGCAGTACTTC.

This chain joins TRBV5-1 and TRBJ2-3; 8 nucleotides align to TRBD2. There are 14 residues in the CDR3. CDR1 SGHRS and CDR2 YFSETQ come from the germline V gene. V gave up 1 base and J gave up 5 bases; unmatched junction bases: 3. The CDR3 nucleotides are TGCGCCAGCAGCTTGACAGCGGGGGTAGATACGCAGTATTTT. As protein: CASSLTAGVDTQYF. Full variable domain (rest looked up from reference TRBV5-1 and TRBJ2-3): KAGVTQTPRYLIKTRGQQVTLSCSPISGHRSVSWYQQTPGQGLQFLFEYFSETQRNKGNFPGRFSGRQFSNSRSEMNVSTLELGDSALYLCASSLTAGVDTQYFGPGTRLTVL.